The source of this T cell receptor (beta chain) is a study of glioma-infiltrating T cells. On the study more broadly: Sequencing aimed for 4.5- to 10-fold coverage of 950,000 to 1,000,000 peripheral T cells.

Study-wide results and limits: A blood CDR3 motif signature was depleted in highly divergent patients. Very few CDR3 sequences were shared between tissue and blood. Above-expected tissue-blood divergence occurred in all gliomas, most in low-grade ones.

TCR alpha and beta CDR3 regions were amplified from RNA using iRepertoire nested multiplex PCR. MiXCR, run by TCRdb on the multiplex PCR reads, gives a single entry per CDR3 protein. The sample includes 300,000 to 400,000 distinct CDR3 sequences, less than 50% seen only once; the top ten take 12%. J was trimmed by 3 bases and V by 6 bases; bases with no gene match: 8. The CDR3 runs to 15 residues. Per the germline V gene, CDR1 is SGHTA and CDR2 is FQGNSA. As concerns this clonotype: Its antigen remains unknown.

Material: glioma tissue, nonneoplastic brain tissue, or PBMCs (not recorded which). The chain carries TRBV7-2 and TRBJ1-1, with 9 nucleotides matching TRBD1. The receptor was derived from a human donor with low-grade glioma or glioblastoma, undergoing nonglioma brain surgery, or in good health (not recorded which). The CDR3 sequence is CASSQQGASYTEAFF. DNA of the CDR3: TGTGCCAGCAGTCAACAGGGGGCCTCGTACACTGAAGCTTTCTTT.